Listed below are T cell receptor beta chains from one sample, sequenced in a study of control samples from healthy donors and cancer patients. Sequencing used immunoSEQ multiplex PCR; TCRdb keeps in-frame clones, though not all of them. The table has approximately 46,000 clones, 80% to 90% seen once. Sequenced input: PBMCs. These receptors were obtained from an older woman with lung cancer. The CDR3 runs from the conserved cysteine through the conserved F or W. The order of the fields is D gene, J gene, clone size, V gene, CDR3 DNA, CDR3 protein. The D gene is left open where the match is weak. Only some rows state a clone size, as once, few, many or a class for expanded clones.

D: .
J: TRBJ1-1
size: .
V: TRBV6-5
DNA: TGTGCCAGCAGTTACTCCGGTCCGGGGAACACTGAAGCTTTCTTT
CDR3: CASSYSGPGNTEAFF

D: .
J: TRBJ2-3
size: .
V: TRBV18
DNA: TGTGCCAGCTCACCATTATGGGACGTGAGCACAGATACGCAGTATTTT
CDR3: CASSPLWDVSTDTQYF

D: TRBD1
J: TRBJ1-2
size: .
V: TRBV10-3
DNA: TGTGCCATCAGCGATAGCTCCGGGACAGGGATCGGCTACACCTTC
CDR3: CAISDSSGTGIGYTF

D: .
J: TRBJ2-2
size: .
V: TRBV11-2
DNA: TGTGCCAGCAGCCACCTTGGGGTAGGGGACACCGGGGAGCTGTTTTTT
CDR3: CASSHLGVGDTGELFF

D: .
J: TRBJ2-5
size: .
V: TRBV3-1/TRBV3-2
DNA: TGTGCCAGCAGCTCCGGGGTTCTGCCGCAAGAGACCCAGTACTTC
CDR3: CASSSGVLPQETQYF

D: .
J: TRBJ1-4
size: few
V: TRBV7-2
DNA: TGTGCCAGCAGCGCCCAATGGGGGGCGAATGAAAAACTGTTTTTT
CDR3: CASSAQWGANEKLFF

D: .
J: TRBJ2-4
size: .
V: TRBV12-5
DNA: TGTGCTAGTGGTTCGGACAGCTCCAAAAACATTCAGTACTTC
CDR3: CASGSDSSKNIQYF

D: TRBD1
J: TRBJ1-1
size: .
V: TRBV10-3
DNA: TGTGCCATCACCGAGGACAGGGGCACAACTGAAGCTTTCTTT
CDR3: CAITEDRGTTEAFF

D: .
J: TRBJ1-1
size: .
V: TRBV30
DNA: TGTGCCGGAGGACGGGAGAGGACTGAAGCTTTCTTT
CDR3: CAGGRERTEAFF

D: TRBD1
J: TRBJ1-6
size: .
V: TRBV9
DNA: TGTGCCAGCAGCGCCAAACTTGACAGGGGTAATTCACCCCTCCACTTT
CDR3: CASSAKLDRGNSPLHF

D: TRBD1
J: TRBJ2-1
size: .
V: TRBV6-5
DNA: TGTGCCAGCAGTTACTCGACAGGGGGCTACAATGAGCAGTTCTTC
CDR3: CASSYSTGGYNEQFF

D: .
J: TRBJ2-1
size: .
V: TRBV30
DNA: TGTGCCTGGAGGTCCCGCGGGGCAAGTTCCTACAATGAGCAGTTCTTC
CDR3: CAWRSRGASSYNEQFF

D: TRBD2
J: TRBJ2-3
size: .
V: TRBV11-2
DNA: TGTGCCAGCAGCTCCCAGCGGGACACAGATACGCAGTATTTT
CDR3: CASSSQRDTDTQYF

D: .
J: TRBJ2-1
size: .
V: TRBV5-1
DNA: TGCGCCAGCAGCTTCGGGACGATCAATGAGCAGTTCTTC
CDR3: CASSFGTINEQFF

D: .
J: TRBJ1-6
size: .
V: TRBV5-4
DNA: TGTGCCAGCAGCTTGGGGCAGAATTCACCCCTCCACTTT
CDR3: CASSLGQNSPLHF

D: TRBD1
J: TRBJ1-4
size: .
V: TRBV5-5
DNA: TGTGCCAGCAGCCTGGGACAGGGGGCTGGTGAAAAACTGTTTTTT
CDR3: CASSLGQGAGEKLFF

D: .
J: TRBJ2-7
size: .
V: TRBV5-5
DNA: TGTGCCAGCAGCTTGTCTTTAGGAGGGGCGGACTTCAACGAGCAGTACTTC
CDR3: CASSLSLGGADFNEQYF

D: TRBD2
J: TRBJ2-3
size: .
V: TRBV24-1
DNA: TGTGCCACCAGTGATTTCTGGGGTAGCGGGGGCACAGATACGCAGTATTTT
CDR3: CATSDFWGSGGTDTQYF

D: TRBD1
J: TRBJ2-2
size: .
V: TRBV27
DNA: TGTGCCAGCACCGGGGGACAGGGGAACACCGGGGAGCTGTTTTTT
CDR3: CASTGGQGNTGELFF

D: .
J: TRBJ2-1
size: .
V: TRBV3-1/TRBV3-2
DNA: TGTGCCAGCAGCCCCCTGTTCTCGCTAATTGAGCAGTTCTTC
CDR3: CASSPLFSLIEQFF

D: TRBD2
J: TRBJ2-5
size: .
V: TRBV4-3
DNA: TGCGCCAGCAGCCAAGAACGGACTAGCGAGGAAGAGACCCAGTACTTC
CDR3: CASSQERTSEEETQYF

D: .
J: TRBJ2-7
size: .
V: TRBV29-1
DNA: TGCAGCGTTGGGACCCCATCGCCGTACTTC
CDR3: CSVGTPSPYF

D: TRBD2
J: TRBJ2-1
size: .
V: TRBV7-3
DNA: TGTGCCAGCAGCTTGGGGAGGGAGGAGGGCCTCGTTGAGCAGTTCTTC
CDR3: CASSLGREEGLVEQFF

D: .
J: TRBJ2-5
size: .
V: TRBV6-6
DNA: TGTGCCAGCAGTTTTCCGGGGACGGGTGGGACCCAGTACTTC
CDR3: CASSFPGTGGTQYF

D: .
J: TRBJ1-2
size: .
V: TRBV14
DNA: TGTGCCAGCAGTCTGGGGGTGACATGGGGCTACACCTTC
CDR3: CASSLGVTWGYTF

D: .
J: TRBJ1-5
size: .
V: TRBV27
DNA: TGTGCCAGCAGTTTATTTAGCAATCAGCCCCAGCATTTT
CDR3: CASSLFSNQPQHF

D: .
J: TRBJ2-1
size: .
V: TRBV12-3/TRBV12-4
DNA: TGTGCCAGCCGACTATTATCCTACAATGAGCAGTTCTTC
CDR3: CASRLLSYNEQFF

D: TRBD1
J: TRBJ2-7
size: .
V: TRBV9
DNA: TGTGCCAGCAGCCAGGGGACAGGGAACTCCGAGCAGTACTTC
CDR3: CASSQGTGNSEQYF

D: TRBD2
J: TRBJ2-2
size: .
V: TRBV11-1
DNA: TGTGCCAGCAGCTTGGCCGCGGGAGCGGGCACCGGGGAGCTGTTTTTT
CDR3: CASSLAAGAGTGELFF

D: TRBD2
J: TRBJ2-1
size: .
V: TRBV19
DNA: TGTGCCAGTAGTCCAGGGACTAGCGGGGGGGTGGAGTTCTTC
CDR3: CASSPGTSGGVEFF

D: TRBD1
J: TRBJ1-1
size: .
V: TRBV11-3
DNA: TGTGCCAGCAGCTTAGAGGGACAGATGAACACTGAAGCTTTCTTT
CDR3: CASSLEGQMNTEAFF

D: .
J: TRBJ1-2
size: .
V: TRBV4-1
DNA: TGCGCCAGCAGCCGAGAAGACCGGACGAACTATGGCTACACCTTC
CDR3: CASSREDRTNYGYTF

D: TRBD2
J: TRBJ2-7
size: few
V: TRBV5-6
DNA: TGTGCCAGCAGCTTGGCCGGGAGGAGCGGGAGCGGTTCCTACGAGCAGTACTTC
CDR3: CASSLAGRSGSGSYEQYF

D: .
J: TRBJ1-4
size: few
V: TRBV5-4
DNA: TGTGCCAGCAGCTCGACCCGGGGGGAAGGGGCAACTAATGAAAAACTGTTTTTT
CDR3: CASSSTRGEGATNEKLFF

D: .
J: TRBJ1-5
size: .
V: TRBV28
DNA: TGTGCCAGCAGCTCGTCTCCTTATTCCAATCAGCCCCAGCATTTT
CDR3: CASSSSPYSNQPQHF

D: .
J: TRBJ2-7
size: .
V: TRBV6-2/TRBV6-3
DNA: TGTGCCAGCAGTTACTCGACAGGCGGCTCCTACGAGCAGTACTTC
CDR3: CASSYSTGGSYEQYF

D: .
J: TRBJ2-7
size: .
V: TRBV3-1/TRBV3-2
DNA: TGTGCCAGCAGCCAAGATCTTGGTGGGACTTACGAGCAGTACTTC
CDR3: CASSQDLGGTYEQYF

D: .
J: TRBJ1-1
size: .
V: TRBV6-5
DNA: TGTGCCAGCAGTTTTGGCGGGGGAGCGAACACTGAAGCTTTCTTT
CDR3: CASSFGGGANTEAFF

D: .
J: TRBJ1-1
size: .
V: TRBV7-9
DNA: TGTGCCAGCAGAAGGACCGGGGGGGCGGCGAACACTGAAGCTTTCTTT
CDR3: CASRRTGGAANTEAFF

D: TRBD1
J: TRBJ2-7
size: .
V: TRBV19
DNA: TGTGCCAGTAGTATTAGGACAGGCACCTACGAGCAGTACTTC
CDR3: CASSIRTGTYEQYF

D: .
J: TRBJ2-1
size: .
V: TRBV30
DNA: TGTGCCTTTTCGTTTACAGAGAGCTCCTACAATGAGCAGTTCTTC
CDR3: CAFSFTESSYNEQFF

D: .
J: TRBJ2-1
size: .
V: TRBV20-1
DNA: TGCAGTGCTAGTCGGCAAGTAGCGATTGAGCAGTTCTTC
CDR3: CSASRQVAIEQFF

D: .
J: TRBJ1-1
size: .
V: TRBV19
DNA: TGTGCCAGTACCATGAGGGCAGGGAAAGCTTTCTTT
CDR3: CASTMRAGKAFF

D: TRBD1
J: TRBJ1-2
size: .
V: TRBV30
DNA: TGTGCCTGGAGCGCAGGGGGCTATGGCTACACCTTC
CDR3: CAWSAGGYGYTF

D: TRBD1
J: TRBJ2-7
size: .
V: TRBV10-3
DNA: TGTGCCATCAGTACCGGGACAGGAGGATTTGGGTACTCCTACGAGCAGTACTTC
CDR3: CAISTGTGGFGYSYEQYF

D: .
J: TRBJ2-3
size: .
V: TRBV15
DNA: TGTGCCACCAGCAGAGCCTTGGCAGATACGCAGTATTTT
CDR3: CATSRALADTQYF

D: TRBD2
J: TRBJ2-2
size: once
V: TRBV12-5
DNA: TGTGCTAGTGGTTTGGTACTGGGGGGACTACTAACCGGGGAGCTGTTTTTT
CDR3: CASGLVLGGLLTGELFF

D: .
J: TRBJ1-3
size: .
V: TRBV5-1
DNA: TGCGCCAGCAGGGGCGAGGACACCATATATTTT
CDR3: CASRGEDTIYF